These 31 T cell receptor beta chains originate from one sample sequenced in a study of OX40 agonist ivuxolimab in advanced cancers. Clones were sequenced by immunoSEQ multiplex PCR, and TCRdb holds only the in-frame ones, with some missing. The sample contains some 39,000 clones, roughly 90% of which appear only once. The input for sequencing was CD4+ or CD8+ T cells sorted from blood, taken in a trial of the OX40 agonist ivuxolimab. All receptors come from an adult with an advanced solid tumor such as melanoma, head and neck, liver or kidney cancer.

This clone has a handful of counts. The chain is built from TRBV2 and TRBJ2-7; 10 nucleotides agree with TRBD1. This CDR3 comprises 17 residues. J gave up 3 bases and V 2 bases, and 10 bases lay outside the gene matches. Germline V gene sequence: CDR1 SNHLY, CDR2 FYNNEI. The CDR3 DNA reads as TGTGCCAGCAGTGAACTGGGACAGGGGATAGCTCTCTACGAGCAGTACTTC. Protein product: CASSELGQGIALYEQYF.

The chain uses TRBV20-1 and TRBJ2-5; unclear D gene. This CDR3 region has 10 residues. Looked up from germline, CDR1 is DFQATT and CDR2 is SNEGSKA (reference sequence). Deletions cut 5 bases from V and 5 bases from J, with 6 bases between. CDR3: CSALVETQYF. The CDR3 DNA sequence: TGCAGTGCTTTAGTGGAGACCCAGTACTTC.

J is TRBJ2-5 and V is TRBV7-9; D is possibly TRBD1 (6 bases). Germline-derived CDR1 and CDR2 are SEHNR and FQNEAQ (reference sequence). V dropped 5 bases and J dropped 5 bases, with 15 bases sitting between them. The CDR3 extends over 14 amino acids. In DNA, the CDR3 is TGTGCCAGCAGCGCGAAGACAGGTGACGAGACCCAGTACTTC. Its translation: CASSAKTGDETQYF.

V gene TRBV9 combines with J gene TRBJ1-4; D might be TRBD1 (5 bases). Germline CDR1 reads SGDLS; CDR2 reads YYNGEE. V shed 4 bases and J shed 8 bases, with 18 bases lying between them. This CDR3 region has 15 residues. CDR3 protein: CASSPSGGMGEKLFF. The CDR3, as DNA: TGTGCCAGCAGCCCGTCCGGGGGGATGGGAGAAAAACTGTTTTTT.

CDR3: CASSLAAGGNTGELFF. Here the CDR3 DNA reads TGTGCCAGCAGCTTAGCTGCGGGAGGGAACACCGGGGAGCTGTTTTTT. V and J are TRBV7-6 and TRBJ2-2; 8 bases match TRBD2. V was pared by 0 bases and J by 1 base, with 1 base of the junction left unmatched. Germline V gives CDR1 SGHVS, CDR2 FNYEAQ. CDR3 size: 16 residues.

This chain links TRBV29-1 with TRBJ1-1; perhaps TRBD1 as D (5 bases). V lost 1 base and J 6 bases, leaving 12 bases between the germline ends. This CDR3 is built from 13 residues. CDR1 SQVTM and CDR2 ANQGSEA come from the germline V gene. CDR3 loop: CSVEALSGAEAFF. The CDR3 nucleotides are TGCAGCGTTGAAGCATTGTCGGGGGCTGAAGCTTTCTTT.

The chain has TRBV7-6 and TRBJ2-2; D is unclear. Germline lookup yields CDR1 SGHVS and CDR2 FNYEAQ. This CDR3 has 15 residues. V lost 6 bases, J lost 3 bases, and 14 bases lay in between. The CDR3 nucleotides read TGTGCCAGCAGGGCCACTATCGCGGACACCGGGGAGCTGTTTTTT. Its translation is CASRATIADTGELFF.

The chain couples TRBV29-1 to TRBJ2-2; D remains ambiguous. Trimming left V 4 bases short and J 6 bases short, with 9 bases between. Germline V lookup: CDR1 SQVTM, CDR2 ANQGSEA. The CDR3 has 12 residues. CDR3 DNA: TGCAGCGTTGGGCTACGGGCCGGGGAGCTGTTTTTT. Translation gives CSVGLRAGELFF.

This sequence joins TRBV28 and TRBJ2-5; 13 nucleotides line up with TRBD2. Per germline, CDR1 MDHEN and CDR2 SYDVKM. The CDR3 spans 16 residues. J was trimmed by 5 bases and V by 4 bases; bases with no gene match: 7. The CDR3 is CASSSPGLAGVETQYF. CDR3 nucleotide sequence: TGTGCCAGCAGTTCCCCAGGACTAGCGGGAGTGGAGACCCAGTACTTC.

CDR3 region: CAWMGGLGHTDTQYF. CDR3 bases: TGTGCCTGGATGGGGGGACTGGGACACACAGATACGCAGTATTTT. V usage is TRBV30 and J usage is TRBJ2-3; D may match TRBD1 or TRBD2 (6 bases each). The V and J ends lost 4 bases and 2 bases respectively, with 16 bases between them. CDR1 and CDR2 (germline): GTSNPN, SVGIG (reference sequence). The CDR3 extends over 15 amino acids.

This chain joins TRBV7-3 and TRBJ2-2; D possibly corresponds to TRBD1 (6 bases). This CDR3 comprises 15 residues. Trimming pared 2 bases from V and 4 bases from J, leaving 11 bases between. CDR1 is SGHTA and CDR2 is FQGTGA in the germline V gene. Here the CDR3 reads CASSLVHRVTGELFF. The CDR3 coding sequence is TGTGCCAGCAGCTTAGTTCACAGGGTCACCGGGGAGCTGTTTTTT.

The J gene is TRBJ2-7, the V gene TRBV5-1; D remains unclear. The CDR3 runs to 14 residues. Trimming took off 2 bases at V and 4 bases at J, with 13 bases between the two ends. CDR1 is SGHRS and CDR2 is YFSETQ in the germline V gene. The CDR3 loop reads CASSLYGPPYEQYF. In nucleotides, the CDR3 is TGCGCCAGCAGCTTATACGGCCCGCCATACGAGCAGTACTTC.

This chain connects TRBV19 to TRBJ2-3; 8 nucleotides match TRBD1. CDR1 LNHDA and CDR2 SQIVND come from the germline V gene (reference sequence). After removal of 3 bases from V and 2 bases from J, the junction contained 4 bases not matched to a gene. The CDR3 totals 15 residues. The CDR3 DNA reads TGTGCCAGTAGTATCAGGACAGGGACCACAGATACGCAGTATTTT. Protein product: CASSIRTGTTDTQYF.

The chain employs TRBV5-1 and TRBJ2-2; D is uncertain. Germline lookup yields CDR1 SGHRS and CDR2 YFSETQ. The CDR3 totals 14 residues. Trimming took off 4 bases at V and 3 bases at J, with 10 bases between the two ends. CDR3 nucleotides: TGCGCCAGCAGCCCCCTGACGGACACCGGGGAGCTGTTTTTT. Amino acids: CASSPLTDTGELFF.

The chain couples TRBV7-8 to TRBJ1-3, with TRBD1 identical over 10 bases. CDR1 is SGHVS and CDR2 is FQNEAQ in the germline V gene. The V gene end was trimmed by 5 bases and the J gene end by 0 bases; junction bases not matched to a gene: 7. The CDR3 contains 17 residues. For the CDR3, the DNA is TGTGCCAGCAGCCTACGACAGGGGGCAGGCTCTGGAAACACCATATATTTT. This codes for CASSLRQGAGSGNTIYF. The variable domain in full, with the rest retrieved from reference TRBV7-8 and TRBJ1-3, is GAGVSQSPRYKVAKRGQDVALRCDPISGHVSLFWYQQALGQGPEFLTYFQNEAQLDKSGLPSDRFFAERPEGSVSTLKIQRTQQEDSAVYLCASSLRQGAGSGNTIYFGEGSWLTVV.

This rearrangement joins TRBV30 to TRBJ2-5, with D perhaps TRBD1 (5 bases). The CDR3 runs to 14 residues. The germline V and J ends were trimmed by 5 bases and 3 bases, with 16 bases remaining between them. Germline lookup yields CDR1 GTSNPN and CDR2 SVGIG (reference sequence). The CDR3 loop reads CAWGLGALKETQYF. CDR3 nucleotide sequence: TGTGCCTGGGGGCTTGGGGCGCTGAAAGAGACCCAGTACTTC.

This clone has a handful of counts. J is TRBJ1-1 and V is TRBV30; D is perhaps TRBD1 (6 bases). This CDR3 comprises 13 residues. Trimming took off 0 bases at V and 1 base at J, with 6 bases between the two ends. From germline, CDR1 is GTSNPN and CDR2 SVGIG (reference sequence). CDR3 nucleotides: TGTGCCTGGAGTGTACAGGGGAACACTGAAGCTTTCTTT. Translation gives CAWSVQGNTEAFF.

The gene calls are TRBV14 and TRBJ2-7, with D perhaps matching TRBD1 (5 bases). Trimming stripped 2 bases from V and 7 bases from J, with 6 bases between. This CDR3 has 11 amino acids. Germline V gene lookup returns CDR1 SGHDN and CDR2 FVKESK. The CDR3: CASSQTGEQYF. CDR3 coding DNA: TGTGCCAGCAGCCAAACAGGAGAGCAGTACTTC.

This chain connects TRBV6-5 to TRBJ2-7; D ambiguous. V was shortened by 0 bases and J by 5 bases, with 11 bases between the two germline ends. The CDR3 contains 14 residues. Germline V gene data show CDR1 as MNHEY and CDR2 as SVGAGI. CDR3 sequence reads: CASSYSAQAHEQYF. The CDR3 DNA follows: TGTGCCAGCAGTTACTCGGCGCAAGCCCACGAGCAGTACTTC.

This chain joins TRBV27 and TRBJ1-2; D is unclear. Trimming removed 2 bases at V and 4 bases at J, with 11 bases between. The CDR3 is 14 amino acids. CDR1 is MNHEY and CDR2 is SMNVEV in the germline V gene (reference sequence). CDR3 region: CASSLKGLGYGYTF. The DNA of the CDR3 is TGTGCCAGCAGTTTAAAGGGTTTAGGCTATGGCTACACCTTC.

This clone was recorded a few times. The chain is built from TRBV7-2 and TRBJ2-6; possibly TRBD2 for D (6 bases). Deletions cut 5 bases from V and 0 bases from J, with 14 bases between. Germline V gene data show CDR1 as SGHTA and CDR2 as FQGNSA. The CDR3 loop spans 17 amino acids. The CDR3 is CASSLRRASSGANVLTF. The CDR3 DNA follows: TGTGCCAGCAGCCTTCGGAGGGCGAGCTCTGGGGCCAACGTCCTGACTTTC.

The rearrangement links TRBV7-2 to TRBJ1-1; D uncertain. Germline V gives CDR1 SGHTA, CDR2 FQGNSA. This CDR3 region has 18 residues. V was shortened by 5 bases and J by 1 base, with 23 bases between the two germline ends. CDR3 DNA: TGTGCCAGCAGCACGGCTAGGTGGGAAAGACTGGCGAACACTGAAGCTTTCTTT. Translated: CASSTARWERLANTEAFF.

The rearrangement uses TRBV6-5 and TRBJ2-5, with D possibly matching TRBD2 (6 bases). The DNA end is a closer match to TRBJ2-7, so the J assignment may be wrong. CDR1 is MNHEY, CDR2 SVGAGI, per germline. The length of the CDR3 is 12 residues. The CDR3 nucleotides read TGTGCCAGCCGGAGGGTAGAATACGAGCAGTACTTC. Translation gives CASRRVEYEQYF.

The V call is TRBV6-5, the J call TRBJ1-5; maybe TRBD1 (5 bases). The CDR3 is made up of 14 amino acids. Trimming shortened V by 3 bases and J by 3 bases, and 9 bases separated the two germline ends. Germline V gives CDR1 MNHEY, CDR2 SVGAGI. This CDR3 reads CASSYGGVNQPQHF. The CDR3 DNA follows: TGTGCCAGCAGTTATGGAGGGGTCAATCAGCCCCAGCATTTT.

The V gene is TRBV29-1, the J gene TRBJ1-2; D unclear. Germline V CDR1 and CDR2: SQVTM, ANQGSEA. V lost 1 base and J lost 7, with 13 bases in between. The CDR3 contains 13 residues. This CDR3 reads CSVEAWGLGGYTF. Here the CDR3 DNA reads TGCAGCGTTGAAGCCTGGGGTTTAGGTGGCTACACCTTC.

This sequence joins TRBV10-3 and TRBJ2-7; perhaps TRBD2 as D (6 bases). V gave up 7 bases and J gave up 4 bases, with 17 bases separating them. Germline CDR1 ENHRY, CDR2 SYGVKD. CDR3 length equals 14 residues. As DNA, the CDR3 is TGTGCCATCAAGGAGGGAAGGGGACCTTACGAGCAGTACTTC. It is translated as CAIKEGRGPYEQYF.

V usage is TRBV7-2 and J usage is TRBJ2-5, with D hard to call. CDR1 SGHTA and CDR2 FQGNSA come from the germline V gene. With 5 bases removed from V and 0 bases from J, the gap between germline ends came to 4 bases. The CDR3 is 12 residues long. The CDR3 sequence is CASSRYQETQYF. The CDR3 DNA reads as TGTGCCAGCAGCAGGTACCAAGAGACCCAGTACTTC. Filled out from reference TRBV7-2 and TRBJ2-5, the complete variable domain reads GAGVSQSPSNKVTEKGKDVELRCDPISGHTALYWYRQSLGQGLEFLIYFQGNSAPDKSGLPSDRFSAERTGGSVSTLTIQRTQQEDSAVYLCASSRYQETQYFGPGTRLLVL.

This chain joins TRBV10-3 and TRBJ2-7, with 8 bases matching TRBD2. This CDR3 region has 14 residues. Trimming removed 3 bases from V and 2 bases from J; junction bases left unmatched: 3. Germline V gene lookup returns CDR1 ENHRY and CDR2 SYGVKD. The CDR3 DNA reads TGTGCCATCAGTGACCCGGGACTAGCCTACGAGCAGTACTTC. Protein: CAISDPGLAYEQYF.

V and J are TRBV7-3 and TRBJ2-1; D uncertain. The V and J ends lost 5 bases and 7 bases respectively, with 12 bases between them. The CDR3 is 13 residues long. Germline CDR1 SGHTA, CDR2 FQGTGA. This CDR3 is CASSITPPNEQFF. The CDR3 DNA is TGTGCCAGCAGCATTACCCCACCTAATGAGCAGTTCTTC.

V and J are TRBV9 and TRBJ2-5; 7 bases line up with TRBD2. The length of the CDR3 is 15 residues. CDR1 SGDLS and CDR2 YYNGEE come from the germline V gene. After removal of 0 bases from V and 2 bases from J, the junction contained 4 bases not matched to a gene. Here the CDR3 reads CASSVVRTSQETQYF. In nucleotides, the CDR3 is TGTGCCAGCAGCGTAGTCCGGACTAGTCAAGAGACCCAGTACTTC.

This clone has only one observation. V is TRBV7-6 and J is TRBJ2-2; 9 bases are a match to TRBD2. Trimming cost V 1 base and J 6 bases; bases outside gene matches: 3. CDR3 length equals 15 residues. CDR1 and CDR2 (germline): SGHVS, FNYEAQ. The chain's CDR3 is CASSLGAGGAGELFF. The CDR3 nucleotides are TGTGCCAGCAGCTTAGGAGCGGGGGGCGCCGGGGAGCTGTTTTTT.